The present entry profiles one T cell receptor (beta chain) with its context. One junction end does not reproduce the germline sequence, and a read error may be involved. This record comes from a study of CD8+CD57+ T cells in acquired aplastic anemia. The use of genomic DNA as template underpinned the TCR beta VDJ and CDR3 profiling. Each CDR3 protein gets one entry after TCRdb re-called the reads with MiXCR. The sample contains hundreds of thousands of distinct CDR3 sequences, approximately 70% of which appear only once. This clonotype originated in a human donor in good health, serving as a control. Sequencing was carried out using sorted CD4+, CD8+, or CD8+CD57+ T cells (not recorded which) from PBMCs.

CDR3 in DNA: TGTGCCAGCAGTTGGGGGAGGGGGTCTAACGAGCAGCTGTTTTTT. This encodes CASSWGRGSNEQLFF. The genes are TRBV10-3 and TRBJ2-2, with D perhaps matching TRBD2 (7 bases). The CDR3 runs 15 residues. CDR1 is ENHRY and CDR2 is SYGVKD in the germline V gene.